The TCR beta chain described here comes from a study of vaccination effects on CD4 cells after COVID-19. Study context: The second dose preceded post-vaccine samples by a median of 72 days.

Germline CDR1 reads MNHEY; CDR2 reads SVGEGT. CDR3 length equals 16 residues. The ends lost 6 bases at V and 2 bases at J; junction bases unmatched: 10. This table comes from immunoSEQ multiplex PCR, and its TCRdb copy is limited to in-frame clones, with some not included. The sample holds about 66,000 clones, 76% seen once. Before sequencing, viral peptide pools were used by the ViraFEST assay to expand antigen-specific CD4+ T cells. Culture proceeded for approximately 9 days, and CD4+ T cells were then isolated. BNT162b2 vaccine or mRNA-1273 vaccine was given to participants in two doses. A remark on this clone: Antigen unknown.

This sequence joins TRBV6-2 or TRBV6-3 and TRBJ2-1; 7 bases align to TRBD2. The sequence was obtained from a human donor who received a COVID-19 vaccine. The specimen was CD4+ T cells from PBMCs cultured with HCoV-OC43 spike peptides, collected after COVID-19 vaccination. The subset denotes: HCoV-OC43 spike overlapping peptide pool stimulation. In DNA, the CDR3 is TGTGCCAGCAGCCCCGGCGGGGCGGGGGCCTACAATGAGCAGTTCTTC. Translation: CASSPGGAGAYNEQFF.